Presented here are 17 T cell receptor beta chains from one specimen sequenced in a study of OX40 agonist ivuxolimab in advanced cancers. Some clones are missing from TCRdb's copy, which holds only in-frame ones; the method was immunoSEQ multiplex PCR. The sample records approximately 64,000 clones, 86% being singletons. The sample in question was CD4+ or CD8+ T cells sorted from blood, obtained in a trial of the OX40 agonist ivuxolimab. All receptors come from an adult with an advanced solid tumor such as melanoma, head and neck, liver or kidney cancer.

The CDR3 reads CASSKRTGSGTQYF. The CDR3 DNA follows: TGTGCCAGTAGTAAAAGGACAGGTTCGGGGACCCAGTACTTC. This chain uses TRBV19 with TRBJ2-5; TRBD1 matches 7 bases. With 4 bases clipped from V and 7 bases from J, the junction kept 9 bases outside the gene matches. This CDR3 has 14 amino acids. Germline loops: CDR1 LNHDA, CDR2 SQIVND (reference sequence).

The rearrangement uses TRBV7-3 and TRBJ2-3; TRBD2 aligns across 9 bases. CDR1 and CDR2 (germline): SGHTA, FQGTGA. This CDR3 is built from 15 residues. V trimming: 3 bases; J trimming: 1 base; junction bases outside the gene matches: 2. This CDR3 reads CASSFGGGGTDTQYF. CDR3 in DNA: TGTGCCAGCAGCTTCGGCGGGGGGGGCACAGATACGCAGTATTTT.

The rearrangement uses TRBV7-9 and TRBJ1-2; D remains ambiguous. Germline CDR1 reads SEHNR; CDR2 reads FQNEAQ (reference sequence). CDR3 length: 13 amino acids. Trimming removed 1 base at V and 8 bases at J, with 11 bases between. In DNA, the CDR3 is TGTGCCAGCAGCTTAGGTCAGTCGGGCGGCTACACCTTC. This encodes CASSLGQSGGYTF. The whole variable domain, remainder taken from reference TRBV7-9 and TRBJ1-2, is DTGVSQNPRHKITKRGQNVTFRCDPISEHNRLYWYRQTLGQGPEFLTYFQNEAQLEKSRLLSDRFSAERPKGSFSTLEIQRTEQGDSAMYLCASSLGQSGGYTFGSGTRLTVV.

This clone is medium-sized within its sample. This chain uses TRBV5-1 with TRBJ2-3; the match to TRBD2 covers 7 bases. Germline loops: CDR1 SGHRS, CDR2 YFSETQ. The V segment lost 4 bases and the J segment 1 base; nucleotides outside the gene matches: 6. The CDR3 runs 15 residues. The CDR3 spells CASSRTRGGTDTQYF. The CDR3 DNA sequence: TGCGCCAGCAGCCGGACTAGGGGCGGCACAGATACGCAGTATTTT.

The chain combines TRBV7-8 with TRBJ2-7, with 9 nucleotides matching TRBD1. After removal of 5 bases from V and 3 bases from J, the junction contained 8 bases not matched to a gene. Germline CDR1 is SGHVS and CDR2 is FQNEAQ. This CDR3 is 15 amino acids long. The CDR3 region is CASSTRTGVFYEQYF. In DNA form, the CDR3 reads TGTGCCAGCAGCACACGGACAGGGGTTTTCTACGAGCAGTACTTC.

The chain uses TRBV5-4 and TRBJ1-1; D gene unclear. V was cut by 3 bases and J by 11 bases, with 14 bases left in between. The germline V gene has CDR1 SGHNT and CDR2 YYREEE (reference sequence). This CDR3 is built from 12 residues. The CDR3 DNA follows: TGTGCCAGCAGCTCGGATTCCTTCATGGCTTTCTTT. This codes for CASSSDSFMAFF.

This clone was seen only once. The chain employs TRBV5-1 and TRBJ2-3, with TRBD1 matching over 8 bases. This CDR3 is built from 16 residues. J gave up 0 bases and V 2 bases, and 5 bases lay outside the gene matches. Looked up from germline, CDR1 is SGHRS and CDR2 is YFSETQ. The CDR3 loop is CASSFKTGASTDTQYF. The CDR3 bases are TGCGCCAGCAGCTTTAAGACAGGGGCTAGCACAGATACGCAGTATTTT.

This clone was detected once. CDR3 bases: TGTGCTAGTGGTTTGGTAGCTTTACTGGGAGGCAATCAGCCCCAGCATTTT. Its protein is CASGLVALLGGNQPQHF. This chain joins TRBV12-5 and TRBJ1-5, with D hard to call. Germline V gene lookup returns CDR1 LGHNT and CDR2 FRNRAP. The CDR3 runs 17 residues. V shed 0 bases and J shed 2 bases, with 14 bases lying between them.

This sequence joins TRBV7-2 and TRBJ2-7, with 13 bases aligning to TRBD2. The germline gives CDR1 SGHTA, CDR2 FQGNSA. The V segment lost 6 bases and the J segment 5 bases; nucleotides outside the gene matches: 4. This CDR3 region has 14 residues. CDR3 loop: CASRLAGGPNEQYF. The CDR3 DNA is TGTGCCAGCAGACTAGCGGGGGGGCCGAACGAGCAGTACTTC.

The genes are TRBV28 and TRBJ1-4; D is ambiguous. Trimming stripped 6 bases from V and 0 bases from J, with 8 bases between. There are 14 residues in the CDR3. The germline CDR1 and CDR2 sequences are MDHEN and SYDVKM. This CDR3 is CASSPTATNEKLFF. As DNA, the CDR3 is TGTGCCAGCAGCCCCACTGCAACTAATGAAAAACTGTTTTTT.

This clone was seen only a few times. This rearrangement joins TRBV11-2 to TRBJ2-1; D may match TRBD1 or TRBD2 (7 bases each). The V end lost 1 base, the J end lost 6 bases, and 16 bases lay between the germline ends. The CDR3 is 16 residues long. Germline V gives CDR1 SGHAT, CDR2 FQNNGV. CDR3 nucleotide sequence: TGTGCCAGCAGCTTAGTCGGGGGGACAGAGCCCAATGAGCAGTTCTTC. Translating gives CASSLVGGTEPNEQFF.

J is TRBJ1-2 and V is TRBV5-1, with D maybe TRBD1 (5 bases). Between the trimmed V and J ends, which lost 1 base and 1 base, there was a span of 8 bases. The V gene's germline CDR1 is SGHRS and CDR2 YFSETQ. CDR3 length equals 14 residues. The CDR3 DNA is TGCGCCAGCAGCTTGCGGGGGGATAACTATGGCTACACCTTC. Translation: CASSLRGDNYGYTF.

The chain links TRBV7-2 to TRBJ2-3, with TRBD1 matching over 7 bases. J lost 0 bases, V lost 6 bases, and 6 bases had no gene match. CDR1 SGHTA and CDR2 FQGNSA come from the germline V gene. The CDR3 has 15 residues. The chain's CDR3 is CASRTGQSSTDTQYF. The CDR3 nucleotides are TGTGCCAGCAGAACGGGACAGTCTAGCACAGATACGCAGTATTTT.

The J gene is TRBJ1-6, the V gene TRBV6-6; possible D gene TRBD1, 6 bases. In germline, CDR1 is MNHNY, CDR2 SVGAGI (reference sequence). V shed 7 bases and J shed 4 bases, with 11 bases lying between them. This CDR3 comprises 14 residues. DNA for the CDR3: TGTGCCAGCACCGGACAGACGTATAATTCACCCCTCCACTTT. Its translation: CASTGQTYNSPLHF.

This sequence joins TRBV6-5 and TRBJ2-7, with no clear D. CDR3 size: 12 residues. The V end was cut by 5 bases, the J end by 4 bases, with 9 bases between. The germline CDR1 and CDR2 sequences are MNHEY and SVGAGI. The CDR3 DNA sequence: TGTGCCAGCAGTCTACTGGGATACGAGCAGTACTTC. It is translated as CASSLLGYEQYF.

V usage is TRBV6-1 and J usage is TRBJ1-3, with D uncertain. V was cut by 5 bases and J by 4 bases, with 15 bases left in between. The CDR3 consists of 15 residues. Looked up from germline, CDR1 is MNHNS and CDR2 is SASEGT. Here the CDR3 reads CASSPSTYPGNTIYF. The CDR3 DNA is TGTGCCAGCAGTCCATCGACTTATCCGGGAAACACCATATATTTT.

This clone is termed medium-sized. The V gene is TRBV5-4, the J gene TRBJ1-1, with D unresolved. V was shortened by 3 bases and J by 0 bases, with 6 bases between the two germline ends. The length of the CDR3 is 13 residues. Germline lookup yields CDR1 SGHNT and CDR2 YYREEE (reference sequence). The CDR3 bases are TGTGCCAGCAGCTCTGGGATGAACACTGAAGCTTTCTTT. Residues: CASSSGMNTEAFF.